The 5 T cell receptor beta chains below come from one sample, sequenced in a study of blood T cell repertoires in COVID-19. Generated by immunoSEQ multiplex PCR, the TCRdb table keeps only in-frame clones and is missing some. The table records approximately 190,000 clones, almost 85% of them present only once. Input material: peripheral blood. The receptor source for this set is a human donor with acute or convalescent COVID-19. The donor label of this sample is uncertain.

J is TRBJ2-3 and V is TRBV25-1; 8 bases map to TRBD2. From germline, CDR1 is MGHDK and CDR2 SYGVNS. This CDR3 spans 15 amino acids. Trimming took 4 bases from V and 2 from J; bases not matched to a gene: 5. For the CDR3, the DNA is TGTGCCAGCAGTGTCGGGAGGGGGAACACAGATACGCAGTATTTT. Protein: CASSVGRGNTDTQYF.

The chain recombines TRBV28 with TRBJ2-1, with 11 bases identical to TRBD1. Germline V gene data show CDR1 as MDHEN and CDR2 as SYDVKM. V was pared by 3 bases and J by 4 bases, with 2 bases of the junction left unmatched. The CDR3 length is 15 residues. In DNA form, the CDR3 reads TGTGCCAGCAGTTTCGGACAGGGGGCTTACAATGAGCAGTTCTTC. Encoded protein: CASSFGQGAYNEQFF.

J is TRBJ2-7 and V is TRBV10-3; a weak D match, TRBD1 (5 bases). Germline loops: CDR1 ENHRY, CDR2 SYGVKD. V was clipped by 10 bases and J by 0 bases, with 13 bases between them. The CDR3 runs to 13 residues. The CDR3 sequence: CATRTGYSYEQYF. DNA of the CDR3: TGTGCCACCAGAACAGGTTACTCCTACGAGCAGTACTTC.

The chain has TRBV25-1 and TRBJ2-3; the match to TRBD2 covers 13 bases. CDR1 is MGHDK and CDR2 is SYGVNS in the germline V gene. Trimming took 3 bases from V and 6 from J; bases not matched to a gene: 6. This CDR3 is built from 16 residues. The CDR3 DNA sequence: TGTGCCAGCAGTGACCCGGGACTAGCGGGATGGGATACGCAGTATTTT. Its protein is CASSDPGLAGWDTQYF.

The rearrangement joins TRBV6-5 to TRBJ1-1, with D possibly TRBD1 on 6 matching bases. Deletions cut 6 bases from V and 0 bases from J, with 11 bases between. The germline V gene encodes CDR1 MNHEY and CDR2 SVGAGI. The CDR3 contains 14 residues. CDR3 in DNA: TGTGCCAGCAGATCCAGGGGTTTGAACACTGAAGCTTTCTTT. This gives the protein CASRSRGLNTEAFF.